A selection of T cell receptor beta chains follows, all from one sample in a study of T-cell reconstitution after alpha-beta-depleted transplantation in children. Using its own MiXCR run on the PCR reads, TCRdb lists one record per CDR3 protein. Here the sample spans 610,000 or so distinct CDR3 sequences, roughly a quarter being singletons. The sample in question was PBMCs, obtained before TCRalphabeta/CD19-depleted stem cell transplant. The receptors derive from a boy less than two years old with Wiskott-Aldrich syndrome, due to receive a stem cell transplant. Each CDR3 is given with its conserved first and last residue. The order of the fields is CDR3 length, V gene, clone size, CDR3 protein. Only part of the rows carry a size: once, few, many, or a class if the clone is expanded.

length: 13
V: TRBV3-1
size: -
CDR3: CASSHTDQETQYF

length: 15
V: TRBV12-3/TRBV12-4
size: -
CDR3: CASSPEPGVLYGYTF

length: 14
V: TRBV20-1
size: -
CDR3: CSARDAGGTGELFF

length: 13
V: TRBV27
size: -
CDR3: CASSLRVSDTQYF

length: 13
V: TRBV12-3/TRBV12-4
size: few
CDR3: CASSTGENTEAFF

length: 15
V: TRBV5-1
size: -
CDR3: CASSSAYRDQETQYF

length: 15
V: TRBV9
size: few
CDR3: CASSVVGASTDTQYF

length: 14
V: TRBV6-5
size: -
CDR3: CASSYWGTYNEQFF

length: 14
V: TRBV12-3/TRBV12-4
size: few
CDR3: CASSFGRGRETQYF

length: 17
V: TRBV7-9
size: -
CDR3: CASSLGLAGGGLNEQFF

length: 16
V: TRBV20-1
size: -
CDR3: CSASDYETRTTDTQYF

length: 19
V: TRBV15
size: few
CDR3: CATSREVLGTASSGNTIYF

length: 14
V: TRBV28
size: few
CDR3: CASSQGFRDSPLHF

length: 14
V: TRBV10-2
size: -
CDR3: CASSVIAAYNEQFF

length: 17
V: TRBV5-1
size: -
CDR3: CASSLYSSGSAPYEQYF

length: 13
V: TRBV29-1
size: few
CDR3: CSVDHRGRGGYTF

length: 16
V: TRBV7-2
size: -
CDR3: CASSLGVGTTNEKLFF

length: 12
V: TRBV7-6
size: few
CDR3: CASSLSRSEQYF

length: 12
V: TRBV28
size: -
CDR3: CASSFTPSEQFF

length: 12
V: TRBV20-1
size: -
CDR3: CSATRTSNEQFF

length: 17
V: TRBV28
size: -
CDR3: CAIRSVVGLASKNEQFF

length: 15
V: TRBV18
size: few
CDR3: CASSPLGREGQPQHF

length: 17
V: TRBV21-1
size: few
CDR3: CASSKDRTGGTIYGYTF

length: 15
V: TRBV20-1
size: -
CDR3: CSASSGREPQETQYF

length: 13
V: TRBV12-3/TRBV12-4
size: few
CDR3: CASRRTGIHEQFF

length: 12
V: TRBV5-1
size: few
CDR3: CASSLEPGHGTF

length: 13
V: TRBV28
size: few
CDR3: CASRVGGNTEAFF

length: 20
V: TRBV11-1
size: -
CDR3: CASSLAVLAGVSGDTDTQYF